The entry that follows covers one T cell receptor beta chain sequence. The antigen is not known. The data derive from a study of PD-1 blockade in classical Hodgkin lymphoma. Study-wide results and caveats: Newly diagnosed patients had diversity similar to the baseline diversity of complete responders. Newly diagnosed patients were said to have less baseline TCR diversity than healthy donors did. Unlike CD8+ TCR diversity, which did not rise significantly by C4D1, CD4+ TCR diversity did.

V was pared by 11 bases and J by 4 bases, with 7 bases of the junction left unmatched. Germline CDR1 is SNHLY and CDR2 is FYNNEI. The CDR3 consists of 14 residues. After autologous stem cell transplantation all patients relapsed, and prior brentuximab vedotin exposure differed between cohorts. Sequencing used immunoSEQ multiplex PCR; TCRdb keeps in-frame clones, though not all of them. The sample includes about 97,000 clones, approximately 88% of them seen just once. The gene calls are TRBV2 and TRBJ2-1; 11 nucleotides align to TRBD2. The sequencing used peripheral blood mononuclear cells (PBMCs), collected at baseline. The TCR comes from a human donor with classical Hodgkin lymphoma. The CDR3 loop reads CAGGTSGRYNEQFF. The CDR3 DNA reads as TGTGCCGGGGGGACTAGCGGCAGATACAATGAGCAGTTCTTC.